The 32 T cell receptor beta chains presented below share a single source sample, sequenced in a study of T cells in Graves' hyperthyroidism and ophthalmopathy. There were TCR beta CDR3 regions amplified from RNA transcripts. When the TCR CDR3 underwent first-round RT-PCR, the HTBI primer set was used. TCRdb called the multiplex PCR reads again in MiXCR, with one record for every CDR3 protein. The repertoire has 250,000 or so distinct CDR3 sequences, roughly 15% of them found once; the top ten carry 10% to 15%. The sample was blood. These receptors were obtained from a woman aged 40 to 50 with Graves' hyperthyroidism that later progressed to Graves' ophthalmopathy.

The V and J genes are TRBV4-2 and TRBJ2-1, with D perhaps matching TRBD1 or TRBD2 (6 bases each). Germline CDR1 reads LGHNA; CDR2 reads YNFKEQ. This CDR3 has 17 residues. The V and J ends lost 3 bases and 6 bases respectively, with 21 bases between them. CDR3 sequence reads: CASSHSGWGGTRNEQFF. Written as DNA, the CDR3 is TGTGCCAGCAGCCATTCGGGGTGGGGCGGGACACGCAATGAGCAGTTCTTC.

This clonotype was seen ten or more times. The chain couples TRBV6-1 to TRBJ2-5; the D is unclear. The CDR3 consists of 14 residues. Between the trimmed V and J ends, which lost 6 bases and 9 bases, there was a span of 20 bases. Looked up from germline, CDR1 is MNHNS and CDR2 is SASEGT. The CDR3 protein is CASRTPGGVGAQYF. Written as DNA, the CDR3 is TGTGCCAGCAGAACACCGGGTGGGGTTGGGGCCCAGTACTTC.

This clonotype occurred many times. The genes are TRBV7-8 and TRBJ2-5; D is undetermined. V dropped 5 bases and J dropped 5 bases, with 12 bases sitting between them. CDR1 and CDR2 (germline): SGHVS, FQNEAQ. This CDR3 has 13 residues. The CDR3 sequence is CASSRSFWETQYF. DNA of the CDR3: TGTGCCAGCAGCCGCTCTTTCTGGGAGACCCAGTACTTC.

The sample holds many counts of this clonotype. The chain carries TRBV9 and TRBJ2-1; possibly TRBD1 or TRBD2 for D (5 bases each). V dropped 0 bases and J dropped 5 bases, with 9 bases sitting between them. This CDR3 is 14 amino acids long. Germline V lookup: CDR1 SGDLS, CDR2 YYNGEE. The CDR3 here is CASSVAGHNNEQFF. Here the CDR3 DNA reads TGTGCCAGCAGCGTAGCGGGGCACAACAATGAGCAGTTCTTC.

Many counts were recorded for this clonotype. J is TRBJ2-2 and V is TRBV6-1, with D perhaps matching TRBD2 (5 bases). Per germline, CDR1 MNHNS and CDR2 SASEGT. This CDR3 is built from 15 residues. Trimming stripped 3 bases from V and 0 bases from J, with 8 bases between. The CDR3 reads CASSDSGTNTGELFF. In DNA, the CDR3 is TGTGCCAGCAGTGACAGCGGAACGAACACCGGGGAGCTGTTTTTT.

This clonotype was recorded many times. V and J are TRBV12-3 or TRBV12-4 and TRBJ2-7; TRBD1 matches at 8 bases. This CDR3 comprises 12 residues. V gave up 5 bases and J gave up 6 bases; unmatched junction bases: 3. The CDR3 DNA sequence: TGTGCCAGCAGTCAACAGGGGGGCGAGCAGTACTTC. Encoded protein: CASSQQGGEQYF.

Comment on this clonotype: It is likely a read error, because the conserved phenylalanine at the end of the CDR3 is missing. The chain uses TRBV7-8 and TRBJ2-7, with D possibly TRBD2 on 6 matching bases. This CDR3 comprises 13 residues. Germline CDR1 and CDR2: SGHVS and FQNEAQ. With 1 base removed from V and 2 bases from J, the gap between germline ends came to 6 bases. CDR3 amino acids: CASSLGLAYEQYI. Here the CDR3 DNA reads TGTGCCAGCAGCTTAGGACTAGCCTACGAGCAGTACATC.

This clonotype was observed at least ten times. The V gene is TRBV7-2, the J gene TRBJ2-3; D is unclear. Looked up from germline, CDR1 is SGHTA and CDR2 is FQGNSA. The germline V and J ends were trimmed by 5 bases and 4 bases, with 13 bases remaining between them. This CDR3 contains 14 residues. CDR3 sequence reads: CASSPGPPSDTQYF. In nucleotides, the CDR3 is TGTGCCAGCAGCCCTGGACCACCATCAGATACGCAGTATTTT.

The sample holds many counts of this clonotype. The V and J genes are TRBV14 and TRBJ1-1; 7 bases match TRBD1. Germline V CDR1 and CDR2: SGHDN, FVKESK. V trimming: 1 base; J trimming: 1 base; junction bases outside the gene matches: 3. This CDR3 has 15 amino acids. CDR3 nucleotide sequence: TGTGCCAGCAGCCAAGCGACAGGGTGGAACACTGAAGCTTTCTTT. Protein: CASSQATGWNTEAFF.

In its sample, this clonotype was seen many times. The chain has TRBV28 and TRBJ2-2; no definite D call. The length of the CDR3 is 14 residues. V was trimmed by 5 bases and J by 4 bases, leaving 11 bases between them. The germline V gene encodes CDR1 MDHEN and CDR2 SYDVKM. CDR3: CASSQGIATGELFF. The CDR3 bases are TGTGCCAGCAGTCAAGGGATTGCCACCGGGGAGCTGTTTTTT.

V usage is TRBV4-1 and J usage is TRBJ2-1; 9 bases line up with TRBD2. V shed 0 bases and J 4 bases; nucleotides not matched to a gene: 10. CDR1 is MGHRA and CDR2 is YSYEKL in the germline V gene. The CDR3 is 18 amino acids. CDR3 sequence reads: CASSQDLAGVSRYNEQFF. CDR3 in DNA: TGCGCCAGCAGCCAAGACTTAGCGGGAGTCTCCCGTTACAATGAGCAGTTCTTC.

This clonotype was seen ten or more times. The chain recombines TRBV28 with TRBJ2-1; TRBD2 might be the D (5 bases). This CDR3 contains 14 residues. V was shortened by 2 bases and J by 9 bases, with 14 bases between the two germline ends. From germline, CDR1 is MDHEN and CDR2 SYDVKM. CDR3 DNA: TGTGCCAGCAGTTTAAGCGGAATGGGCGGTGAGCAGTTCTTC. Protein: CASSLSGMGGEQFF.

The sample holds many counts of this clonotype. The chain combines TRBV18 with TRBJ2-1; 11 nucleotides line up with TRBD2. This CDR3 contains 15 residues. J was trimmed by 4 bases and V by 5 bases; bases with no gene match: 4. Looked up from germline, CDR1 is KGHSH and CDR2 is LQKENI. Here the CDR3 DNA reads TGTGCCAGCTCAAAGACTAGCGGGGATTACAATGAGCAGTTCTTC. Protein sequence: CASSKTSGDYNEQFF. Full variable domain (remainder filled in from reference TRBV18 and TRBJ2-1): NAGVMQNPRHLVRRRGQEARLRCSPMKGHSHVYWYRQLPEEGLKFMVYLQKENIIDESGMPKERFSAEFPKEGPSILRIQQVVRGDSAAYFCASSKTSGDYNEQFFGPGTRLTVL.

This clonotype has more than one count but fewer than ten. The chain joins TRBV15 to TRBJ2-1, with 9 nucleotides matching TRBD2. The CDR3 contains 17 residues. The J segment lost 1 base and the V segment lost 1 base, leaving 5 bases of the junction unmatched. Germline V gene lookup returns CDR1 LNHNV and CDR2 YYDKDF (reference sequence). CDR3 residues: CATSRAFTSGSYNEQFF. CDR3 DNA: TGTGCCACCAGCAGAGCTTTCACTAGCGGGTCCTACAATGAGCAGTTCTTC.

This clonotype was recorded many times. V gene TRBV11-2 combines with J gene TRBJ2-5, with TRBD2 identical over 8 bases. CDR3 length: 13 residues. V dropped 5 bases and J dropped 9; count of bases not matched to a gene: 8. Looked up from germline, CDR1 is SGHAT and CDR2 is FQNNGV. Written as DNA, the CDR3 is TGTGCCAGCAGCCCCCCAGCCGGGGGGGCCCAGTACTTC. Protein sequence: CASSPPAGGAQYF.

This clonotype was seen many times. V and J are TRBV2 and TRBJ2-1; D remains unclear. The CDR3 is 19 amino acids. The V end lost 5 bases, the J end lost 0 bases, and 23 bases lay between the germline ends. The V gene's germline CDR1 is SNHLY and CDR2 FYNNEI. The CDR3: CASSPFRVETTSSYNEQFF. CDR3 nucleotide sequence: TGTGCCAGCAGTCCCTTTCGGGTCGAGACCACAAGCTCCTACAATGAGCAGTTCTTC.

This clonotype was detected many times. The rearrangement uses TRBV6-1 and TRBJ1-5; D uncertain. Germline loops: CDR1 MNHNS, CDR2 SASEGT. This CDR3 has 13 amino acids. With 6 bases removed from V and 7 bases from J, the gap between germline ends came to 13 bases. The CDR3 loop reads CASRSGLDQPQHF. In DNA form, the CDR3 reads TGTGCCAGCAGATCAGGTTTAGACCAGCCCCAGCATTTT.

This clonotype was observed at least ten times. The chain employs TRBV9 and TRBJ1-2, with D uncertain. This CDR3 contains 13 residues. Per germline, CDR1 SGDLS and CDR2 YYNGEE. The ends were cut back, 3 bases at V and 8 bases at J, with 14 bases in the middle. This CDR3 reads CASSGTDRRGYTF. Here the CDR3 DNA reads TGTGCCAGCAGCGGAACGGACCGGAGGGGCTACACCTTC.

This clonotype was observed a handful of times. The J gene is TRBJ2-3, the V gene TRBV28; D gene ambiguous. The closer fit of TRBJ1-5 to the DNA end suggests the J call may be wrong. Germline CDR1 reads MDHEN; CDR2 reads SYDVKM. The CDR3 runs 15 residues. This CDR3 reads CASSLQMTSTDTQHF. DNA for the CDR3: TGTGCCAGCAGTTTACAGATGACTAGCACAGATACGCAGCATTTT.

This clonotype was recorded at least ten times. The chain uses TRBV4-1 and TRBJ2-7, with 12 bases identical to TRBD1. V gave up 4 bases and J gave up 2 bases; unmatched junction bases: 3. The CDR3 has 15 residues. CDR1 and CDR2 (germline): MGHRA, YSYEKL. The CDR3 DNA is TGCGCCAGCAGCCCGGGACAGGGGGCGCCCTACGAGCAGTACTTC. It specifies CASSPGQGAPYEQYF.

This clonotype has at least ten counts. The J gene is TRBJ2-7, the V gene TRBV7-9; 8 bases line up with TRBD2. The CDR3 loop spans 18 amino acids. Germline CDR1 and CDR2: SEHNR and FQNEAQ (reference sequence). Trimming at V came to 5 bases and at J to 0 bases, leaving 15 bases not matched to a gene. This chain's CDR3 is CASSPPGLGALSSYEQYF. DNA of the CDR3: TGTGCCAGCAGCCCACCGGGACTAGGTGCTCTGAGCTCCTACGAGCAGTACTTC.

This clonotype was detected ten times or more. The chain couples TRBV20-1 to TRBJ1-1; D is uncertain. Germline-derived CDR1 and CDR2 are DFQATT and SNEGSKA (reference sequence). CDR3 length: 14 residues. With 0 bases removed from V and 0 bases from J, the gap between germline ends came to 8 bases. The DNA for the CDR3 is TGCAGTGCTAGAGATGTTACCATGAACACTGAAGCTTTCTTT. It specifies CSARDVTMNTEAFF.

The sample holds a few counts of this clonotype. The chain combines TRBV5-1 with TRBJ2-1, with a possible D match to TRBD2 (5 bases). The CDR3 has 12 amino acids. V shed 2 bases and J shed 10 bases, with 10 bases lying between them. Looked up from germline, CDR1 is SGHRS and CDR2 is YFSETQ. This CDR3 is CASSFSEREQFF. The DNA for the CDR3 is TGCGCCAGCAGCTTTAGCGAACGAGAGCAGTTCTTC.

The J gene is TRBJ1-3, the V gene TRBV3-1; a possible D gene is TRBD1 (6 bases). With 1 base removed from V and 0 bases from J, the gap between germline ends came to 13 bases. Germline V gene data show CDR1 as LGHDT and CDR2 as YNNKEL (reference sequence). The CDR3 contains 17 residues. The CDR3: CASSQAWGLSSGNTIYF. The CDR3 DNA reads TGTGCCAGCAGCCAAGCCTGGGGGCTCAGCTCTGGAAACACCATATATTTT. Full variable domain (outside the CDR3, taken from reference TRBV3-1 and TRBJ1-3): DTAVSQTPKYLVTQMGNDKSIKCEQNLGHDTMYWYKQDSKKFLKIMFSYNNKELIINETVPNRFSPKSPDKAHLNLHINSLELGDSAVYFCASSQAWGLSSGNTIYFGEGSWLTVV.

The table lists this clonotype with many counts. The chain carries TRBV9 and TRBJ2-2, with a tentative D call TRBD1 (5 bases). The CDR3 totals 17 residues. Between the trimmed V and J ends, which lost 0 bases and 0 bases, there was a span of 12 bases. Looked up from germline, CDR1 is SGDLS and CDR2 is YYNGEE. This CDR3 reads CASSVARTYANTGELFF. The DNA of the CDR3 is TGTGCCAGCAGCGTAGCTCGGACATACGCGAACACCGGGGAGCTGTTTTTT.

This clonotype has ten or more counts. The CDR3 sequence: CAITRGERNEQFF. DNA of the CDR3: TGTGCCATCACGAGGGGCGAAAGGAATGAGCAGTTCTTC. V and J are TRBV6-1 and TRBJ2-1; perhaps D is TRBD1 or TRBD2 (5 bases each). CDR3 length: 13 amino acids. V was shortened by 10 bases and J by 7 bases, with 17 bases between the two germline ends. In germline, CDR1 is MNHNS, CDR2 SASEGT.

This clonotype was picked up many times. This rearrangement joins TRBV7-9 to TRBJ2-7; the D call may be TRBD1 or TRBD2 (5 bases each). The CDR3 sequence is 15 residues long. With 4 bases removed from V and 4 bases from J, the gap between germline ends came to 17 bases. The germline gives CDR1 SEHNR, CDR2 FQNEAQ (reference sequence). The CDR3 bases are TGTGCCAGCAGCTCCCACCGGGACGACAGATACGAGCAGTACTTC. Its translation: CASSSHRDDRYEQYF. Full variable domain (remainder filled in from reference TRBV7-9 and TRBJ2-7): DTGVSQNPRHKITKRGQNVTFRCDPISEHNRLYWYRQTLGQGPEFLTYFQNEAQLEKSRLLSDRFSAERPKGSFSTLEIQRTEQGDSAMYLCASSSHRDDRYEQYFGPGTRLTVT.

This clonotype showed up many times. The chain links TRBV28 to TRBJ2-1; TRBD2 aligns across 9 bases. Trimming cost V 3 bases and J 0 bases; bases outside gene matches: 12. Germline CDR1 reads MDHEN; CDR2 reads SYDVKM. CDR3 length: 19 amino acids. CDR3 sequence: CASSLTGTSMGSSYNEQFF. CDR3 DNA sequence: TGTGCCAGCAGTTTGACCGGGACTAGCATGGGGAGCTCCTACAATGAGCAGTTCTTC.

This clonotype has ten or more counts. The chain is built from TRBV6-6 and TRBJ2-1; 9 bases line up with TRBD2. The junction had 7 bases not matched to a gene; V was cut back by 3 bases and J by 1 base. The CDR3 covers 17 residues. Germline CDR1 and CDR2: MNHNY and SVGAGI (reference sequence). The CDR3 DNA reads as TGTGCCAGCAGTTATCGGAGTAGCGGGAGATCCTACAATGAGCAGTTCTTC. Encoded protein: CASSYRSSGRSYNEQFF.

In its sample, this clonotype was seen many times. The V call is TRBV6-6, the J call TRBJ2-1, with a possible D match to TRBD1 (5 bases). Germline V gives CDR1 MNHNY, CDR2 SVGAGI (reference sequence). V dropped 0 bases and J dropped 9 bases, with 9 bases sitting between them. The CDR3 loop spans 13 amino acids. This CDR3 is CASSYSGRPEQFF. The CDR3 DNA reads TGTGCCAGCAGTTACTCGGGGCGTCCTGAGCAGTTCTTC.

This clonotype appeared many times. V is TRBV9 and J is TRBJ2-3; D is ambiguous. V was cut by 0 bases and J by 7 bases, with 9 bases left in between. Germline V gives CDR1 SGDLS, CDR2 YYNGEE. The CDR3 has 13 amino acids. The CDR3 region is CASSVEGTHTQYF. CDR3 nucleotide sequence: TGTGCCAGCAGCGTAGAGGGTACACATACGCAGTATTTT.

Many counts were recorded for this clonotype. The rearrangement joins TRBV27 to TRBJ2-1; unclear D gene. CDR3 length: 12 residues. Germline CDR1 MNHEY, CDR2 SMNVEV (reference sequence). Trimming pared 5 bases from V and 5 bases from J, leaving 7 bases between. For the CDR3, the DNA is TGTGCCAGCAGTCGTCTTAACAATGAGCAGTTCTTC. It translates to CASSRLNNEQFF.